This TCR beta chain is drawn from a study of cytomegalovirus exposure and HLA in healthy donors. Study-level information: Earlier, fewer than 130 million unique TCR beta sequences were recovered from approximately 180 million T cells by an analysis.

The V gene end was trimmed by 9 bases and the J gene end by 6 bases; junction bases not matched to a gene: 13. Germline V gene data show CDR1 as MRHNA and CDR2 as SNTAGT. This CDR3 region has 16 residues. The PCR was carried out with 60 Vbeta primers and 13 Jbeta primers. TCRdb's copy holds only in-frame clones and misses some; the assay was immunoSEQ multiplex PCR. The table shows 250,000 to 350,000 clones, with under 90% occurring only once. Sequenced material: PBMCs. This TCR was sampled from a girl under 10 years old in good health and CMV-seronegative. The genes are TRBV6-4 and TRBJ2-1, with 11 bases matching TRBD2. The CDR3 coding sequence is TGTGCCAGGGACGGGACTAGCGGACCTGACGGCAATGAGCAGTTCTTC. This codes for CARDGTSGPDGNEQFF.